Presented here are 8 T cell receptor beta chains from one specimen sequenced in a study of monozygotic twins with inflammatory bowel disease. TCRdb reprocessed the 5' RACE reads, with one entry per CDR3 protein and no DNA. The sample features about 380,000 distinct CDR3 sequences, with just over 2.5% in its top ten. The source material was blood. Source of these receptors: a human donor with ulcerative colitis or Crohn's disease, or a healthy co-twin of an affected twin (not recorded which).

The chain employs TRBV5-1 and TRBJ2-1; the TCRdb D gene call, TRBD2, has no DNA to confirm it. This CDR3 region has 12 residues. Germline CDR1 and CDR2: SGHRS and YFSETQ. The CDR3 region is CASTPWRNEQFF.

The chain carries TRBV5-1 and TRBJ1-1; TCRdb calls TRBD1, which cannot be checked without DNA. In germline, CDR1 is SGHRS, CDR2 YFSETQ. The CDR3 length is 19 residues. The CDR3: CASSLAGQGVPSVGTEAFF.

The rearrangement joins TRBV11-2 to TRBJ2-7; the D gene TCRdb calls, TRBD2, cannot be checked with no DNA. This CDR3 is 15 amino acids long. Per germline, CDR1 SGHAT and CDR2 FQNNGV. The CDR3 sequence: CASSPLAGTIYEQYF.

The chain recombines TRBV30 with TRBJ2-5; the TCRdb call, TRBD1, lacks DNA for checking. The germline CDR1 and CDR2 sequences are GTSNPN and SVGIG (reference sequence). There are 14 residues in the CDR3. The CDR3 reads CAWGHIAPQETQYF.

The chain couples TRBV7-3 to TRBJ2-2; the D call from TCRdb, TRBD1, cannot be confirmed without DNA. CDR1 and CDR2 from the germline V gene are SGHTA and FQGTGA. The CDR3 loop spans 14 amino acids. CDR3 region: CASSSTWATGELFF.

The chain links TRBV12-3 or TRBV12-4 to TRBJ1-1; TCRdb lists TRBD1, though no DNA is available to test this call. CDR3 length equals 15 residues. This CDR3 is CASSDSKQGGTEAFF.

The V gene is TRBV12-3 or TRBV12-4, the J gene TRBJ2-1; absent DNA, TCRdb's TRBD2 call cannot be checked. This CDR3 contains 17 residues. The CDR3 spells CASSLAALAGVGNEQFF.

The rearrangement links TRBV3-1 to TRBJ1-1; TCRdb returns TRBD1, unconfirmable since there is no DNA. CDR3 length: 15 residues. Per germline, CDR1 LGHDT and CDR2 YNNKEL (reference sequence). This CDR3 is CASSPRGGTRTEAFF.